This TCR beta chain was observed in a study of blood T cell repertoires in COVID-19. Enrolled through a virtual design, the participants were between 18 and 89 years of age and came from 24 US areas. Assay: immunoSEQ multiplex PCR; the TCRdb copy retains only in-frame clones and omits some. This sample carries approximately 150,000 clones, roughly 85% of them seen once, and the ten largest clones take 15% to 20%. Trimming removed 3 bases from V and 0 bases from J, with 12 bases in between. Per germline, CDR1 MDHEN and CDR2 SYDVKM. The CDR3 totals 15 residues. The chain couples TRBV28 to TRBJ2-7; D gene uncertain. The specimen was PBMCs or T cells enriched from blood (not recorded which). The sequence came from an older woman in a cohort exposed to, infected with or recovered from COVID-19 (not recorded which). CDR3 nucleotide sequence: TGTGCCAGCAGTTTGGGCTACCCCAGCTCCTACGAGCAGTACTTC. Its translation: CASSLGYPSSYEQYF.